The clone carrying this TCR beta chain was seen once. Authors' methods: Amplification of reference gene primers provided the estimated nucleated cell counts. TCRdb's copy holds only in-frame clones and misses some; the assay was immunoSEQ multiplex PCR. That table gives V, J and clone size, and the DNA gave D and trimming. The sample lists about 140,000 clones; about 70% were seen once. The data were obtained in a study of blood T cell repertoires in COVID-19. Study-level background: Specimens from acute and convalescent COVID-19 originated in the United States, Italy and Spain. Nucleic acid was either cDNA or gDNA, and it came from T cells, B-cell-depleted T cells, or PBMCs.

The germline gives CDR1 SGHNT, CDR2 YENEEA. V was pared by 5 bases and J by 7 bases, with 21 bases between. The CDR3 totals 15 residues. The gene calls are TRBV11-3 and TRBJ2-7; D is perhaps TRBD2 (6 bases). The sample comprised peripheral blood. The clonotype was recovered from a man aged 80 or over with acute or convalescent COVID-19. The CDR3 loop reads CASSLGAGGDGEQYF. As DNA, the CDR3 is TGTGCCAGCAGCCTTGGGGCCGGCGGGGATGGAGAGCAGTACTTC.